This TCR beta chain was found in a study of cytomegalovirus exposure and HLA in healthy donors. This clone is a singleton in its sample. V lost 0 bases, J lost 4 bases, and 2 bases stayed unmatched. The germline CDR1 and CDR2 sequences are SGHRS and YFSETQ. The CDR3 totals 16 residues. 60 Vbeta and 13 Jbeta primers were used in PCR. Assay used: immunoSEQ multiplex PCR; TCRdb lists only in-frame clones, some missing. The table has more than 85,000 clones, 80% seen once. The sequenced material came from PBMCs. The TCR sequence derives from a woman in her sixties or seventies in good health and CMV-seropositive. The chain employs TRBV5-1 and TRBJ2-3; TRBD2 aligns across 13 bases. Here the CDR3 reads CASSLGTSGSSDTQYF. As DNA, the CDR3 is TGCGCCAGCAGCTTGGGGACTAGCGGGAGCTCAGATACGCAGTATTTT.